The following is a T cell receptor (beta chain) sequence with its context. This sample was included in a study of immune heterogeneity within non-small cell lung tumors. The TCR beta CDR3 region was amplified by multiplex PCR employing 32 V and 13 J primers. TCRdb called the multiplex PCR reads again in MiXCR, with one record for every CDR3 protein. The sample holds 5,000 or so distinct CDR3 sequences, approximately 22% seen once. Bulk tumor genomic DNA, 600 ng per sample, was used as template. Multiple biopsies spaced far apart were taken from each primary tumor during surgery. Curative operations were performed on patients who had untreated, newly diagnosed non-small cell lung cancer. This sequence was found in a man aged 60 to 75 with non-small cell lung cancer. Sequenced material: lung tumor tissue.

CDR3 protein: CASSLGGGQGALFF. CDR3 coding DNA: TGTGCCAGCAGCTTAGGGGGTGGACAGGGCGCTTTGTTTTTT. This chain links TRBV7-9 with TRBJ1-4; 8 nucleotides line up with TRBD1. V shed 1 base, J shed 15 bases, and the junction held 10 bases outside the gene matches. The CDR3 runs 14 residues. Germline CDR1 is SEHNR and CDR2 is FQNEAQ (reference sequence).